The 20 T cell receptor beta chains below come from one sample, sequenced in a study of T cells after yellow fever vaccination. MiXCR, applied by TCRdb to the 5' RACE reads, yields one record per CDR3 protein. The sample has roughly 250,000 distinct CDR3 sequences, about an eighth seen once. The sample here was CD4+ T cells sorted from PBMCs, taken 45 days after the yellow fever booster vaccination. Receptors originate from a man in his thirties or forties who received the YFV17D yellow fever vaccine.

This clonotype has a handful of counts. This chain uses TRBV5-1 with TRBJ2-1, with 14 nucleotides matching TRBD2. The V and J ends lost 4 bases and 5 bases, in that order; junction bases with no gene match: 2. The CDR3 is 15 amino acids. Looked up from germline, CDR1 is SGHRS and CDR2 is YFSETQ. The CDR3 DNA reads TGCGCCAGCAGCCAGGGACTAGCGGGAGACAATGAGCAGTTCTTC. It yields the protein CASSQGLAGDNEQFF. The full variable domain, in which reference TRBV5-1 and TRBJ2-1 provide the parts outside the CDR3, is KAGVTQTPRYLIKTRGQQVTLSCSPISGHRSVSWYQQTPGQGLQFLFEYFSETQRNKGNFPGRFSGRQFSNSRSEMNVSTLELGDSALYLCASSQGLAGDNEQFFGPGTRLTVL.

This sequence joins TRBV19 and TRBJ2-7, with D maybe TRBD2 (5 bases). Germline CDR1 reads LNHDA; CDR2 reads SQIVND (reference sequence). CDR3 length: 12 residues. V was shortened by 6 bases and J by 7 bases, with 13 bases between the two germline ends. CDR3 in DNA: TGTGCCAGTAGCGGAGATTGGAGGGAGCAGTACTTC. The encoded protein is CASSGDWREQYF.

This clonotype came up a few times. The V call is TRBV12-3 or TRBV12-4, the J call TRBJ2-5; D is undetermined. V was shortened by 6 bases and J by 3 bases, with 11 bases between the two germline ends. This CDR3 contains 13 residues. The CDR3: CASSSLPKETQYF. CDR3 DNA: TGTGCCAGCAGCTCCCTTCCGAAAGAGACCCAGTACTTC.

This clonotype was seen repeatedly, ten times or more. V usage is TRBV24-1 and J usage is TRBJ2-1; 11 positions agree with TRBD2. The V segment lost 9 bases and the J segment 9 bases; nucleotides outside the gene matches: 6. The CDR3 loop spans 13 amino acids. CDR1 and CDR2 from the germline V gene are KGHDR and SFDVKD. The CDR3 DNA follows: TGTGCCACCCGAGGACTAGCGGGCGGTGAGCAGTTCTTC. Amino acid sequence: CATRGLAGGEQFF.

This clonotype was counted ten times or more. The rearrangement uses TRBV15 and TRBJ2-7; maybe TRBD1 (6 bases). Trimming took 3 bases from V and 1 from J, leaving 10 bases between them. The CDR3 spans 14 residues. Per the germline V gene, CDR1 is LNHNV and CDR2 is YYDKDF (reference sequence). CDR3 loop: CATSRLQGSYEQYF. CDR3 DNA: TGTGCCACCAGCAGGTTACAGGGTTCCTACGAGCAGTACTTC.

This clonotype was observed a handful of times. The chain is built from TRBV7-2 and TRBJ2-7; D possibly corresponds to TRBD2 (5 bases). The V gene's germline CDR1 is SGHTA and CDR2 FQGNSA. This CDR3 contains 12 residues. With 3 bases removed from V and 6 bases from J, the gap between germline ends came to 9 bases. The CDR3 sequence: CASSLNAGEQYF. CDR3 DNA: TGTGCCAGCAGCTTGAATGCGGGCGAGCAGTACTTC.

This clonotype has a handful of counts. The chain recombines TRBV29-1 with TRBJ2-1, with D unresolved. The CDR3 contains 13 residues. CDR1 and CDR2 from the germline V gene are SQVTM and ANQGSEA. The germline V and J ends were trimmed by 5 bases and 6 bases, with 14 bases remaining between them. The CDR3 sequence: CSVPGERTNEQFF. The CDR3 DNA is TGCAGCGTTCCCGGAGAAAGAACCAATGAGCAGTTCTTC.

This clonotype was seen a handful of times. V gene TRBV7-2 combines with J gene TRBJ2-1; a possible D gene is TRBD1 (6 bases). The germline V and J ends were trimmed by 3 bases and 4 bases, with 10 bases remaining between them. This CDR3 contains 14 residues. Germline CDR1 SGHTA, CDR2 FQGNSA. CDR3 residues: CASSFGQSYNEQFF. CDR3 sequence (DNA): TGTGCCAGCAGCTTCGGACAGAGTTACAATGAGCAGTTCTTC.

The chain joins TRBV29-1 to TRBJ2-4; 9 nucleotides align to TRBD1. Trimming removed 3 bases from V and 2 bases from J; junction bases left unmatched: 5. The CDR3 extends over 15 amino acids. Germline CDR1 SQVTM, CDR2 ANQGSEA. In DNA, the CDR3 is TGCAGCGTTGAGAGACAGGGGGGAACCAAAAACATTCAGTACTTC. Protein product: CSVERQGGTKNIQYF.

The genes are TRBV12-3 or TRBV12-4 and TRBJ2-7, with D unclear. V dropped 5 bases and J dropped 3 bases, with 8 bases sitting between them. This CDR3 spans 12 amino acids. The CDR3 bases are TGTGCCAGCAGTACCCGTGGCTACGAGCAGTACTTC. Its translation is CASSTRGYEQYF.

This clonotype has just a few counts. The J gene is TRBJ1-5, the V gene TRBV19, with a weak D call TRBD1 (5 bases). Per the germline V gene, CDR1 is LNHDA and CDR2 is SQIVND (reference sequence). The V gene lost 5 bases and the J gene lost 6 bases, with 14 bases spanning the gap. The CDR3 spans 14 residues. The CDR3 here is CASSVQGLGQPQHF. As DNA, the CDR3 is TGTGCCAGTAGTGTCCAGGGTCTAGGTCAGCCCCAGCATTTT.

The chain employs TRBV12-3 or TRBV12-4 and TRBJ2-5; 11 nucleotides line up with TRBD1. V lost 5 bases to trimming and J lost 6 bases; unmatched junction nucleotides: 11. The CDR3 spans 16 residues. The CDR3 sequence: CASSPADRGLTKTQYF. DNA for the CDR3: TGTGCCAGCAGTCCAGCGGACAGGGGGCTGACGAAGACCCAGTACTTC.

The CDR3, as DNA: TGCGCCAGCAGCTTGGAGGGACTAGAGGACCAGTATTTT. The encoded protein is CASSLEGLEDQYF. The V gene is TRBV5-1, the J gene TRBJ2-3; TRBD2 agrees at 8 bases. J lost 12 bases, V lost 0 bases, and 6 bases had no gene match. The CDR3 loop spans 13 amino acids. Per the germline V gene, CDR1 is SGHRS and CDR2 is YFSETQ.

This clonotype was seen only a few times. The V gene is TRBV7-2, the J gene TRBJ2-3; weak D call: TRBD2 (5 bases). V was cut by 3 bases and J by 5 bases, with 9 bases left in between. This CDR3 region has 13 residues. Germline V lookup: CDR1 SGHTA, CDR2 FQGNSA. In DNA form, the CDR3 reads TGTGCCAGCAGCTTGGAGGTGAGAGATACGCAGTATTTT. This gives the protein CASSLEVRDTQYF.

In its sample, this clonotype was seen many times. The V call is TRBV7-2, the J call TRBJ2-7; tentatively, D is TRBD2 (5 bases). The germline V and J ends were trimmed by 3 bases and 3 bases, with 12 bases remaining between them. Germline CDR1 is SGHTA and CDR2 is FQGNSA. The CDR3 loop spans 14 amino acids. CDR3 sequence: CASSFLAGSYEQYF. In DNA form, the CDR3 reads TGTGCCAGCAGCTTCCTCGCGGGCAGCTACGAGCAGTACTTC.

The V call is TRBV7-8, the J call TRBJ2-1; TRBD1 or TRBD2 may be the D gene (5 bases each). V was pared by 2 bases and J by 6 bases, with 20 bases between. Germline CDR1 SGHVS, CDR2 FQNEAQ. CDR3 length equals 17 residues. As DNA, the CDR3 is TGTGCCAGCAGCTTATTTCGTCAGGGCTGGGACCCCAATGAGCAGTTCTTC. This gives the protein CASSLFRQGWDPNEQFF.

The rearrangement joins TRBV20-1 to TRBJ1-2, with a tentative D call TRBD1 (6 bases). V was clipped by 6 bases and J by 2 bases, with 25 bases between them. The CDR3 has 17 residues. Germline V gene sequence: CDR1 DFQATT, CDR2 SNEGSKA (reference sequence). The CDR3 DNA sequence: TGCAGTGCCTACGGACAGCTGGCTACCAACAGAAACTATGGCTACACCTTC. Its translation is CSAYGQLATNRNYGYTF.

This chain connects TRBV20-1 to TRBJ2-3; no clear D. This CDR3 comprises 12 residues. With 0 bases removed from V and 5 bases from J, the gap between germline ends came to 6 bases. CDR1 is DFQATT and CDR2 is SNEGSKA in the germline V gene (reference sequence). The CDR3 nucleotides read TGCAGTGCTAGAGAGGCTGGAGATACGCAGTATTTT. Translating it yields CSAREAGDTQYF.

The table lists this clonotype with a few counts. The chain is built from TRBV4-2 and TRBJ2-7, with D possibly called TRBD1 or TRBD2 (5 bases each). V lost 4 bases to trimming and J lost 3 bases, with 16 bases between them. The V gene's germline CDR1 is LGHNA and CDR2 YNFKEQ. The length of the CDR3 is 15 residues. As DNA, the CDR3 is TGTGCCAGCAGCCCAGAGGGGAGCAGGGTCTACGAGCAGTACTTC. Its translation: CASSPEGSRVYEQYF.

Here the CDR3 reads CSARDPAGADTQYF. The CDR3 nucleotides read TGCAGTGCTAGAGATCCAGCGGGAGCAGATACGCAGTATTTT. The rearrangement uses TRBV20-1 and TRBJ2-3; 8 positions match TRBD2. V lost 0 bases, J lost 4 bases, and 3 bases stayed unmatched. This CDR3 is 14 amino acids long. Germline CDR1 is DFQATT and CDR2 is SNEGSKA (reference sequence).